Following are 4 T cell receptor beta chains from one sample sequenced in a study of lymphopenia after photon versus proton radiotherapy. This table comes from immunoSEQ multiplex PCR, and its TCRdb copy is limited to in-frame clones, with some not included. The profile shows tens of thousands of clones, about nine tenths of them singletons. The specimen comprised peripheral blood, sampled from a patient treated with proton-based radiotherapy. The receptors shown here come from an elderly man with esophageal cancer.

The chain is built from TRBV19 and TRBJ2-7; D not resolved. The V end was cut by 3 bases, the J end by 1 base, with 10 bases between. Per the germline V gene, CDR1 is LNHDA and CDR2 is SQIVND (reference sequence). CDR3 size: 14 residues. The CDR3 region is CASSIHVGSYEQYF. The CDR3 bases are TGTGCCAGTAGTATTCACGTCGGGTCCTACGAGCAGTACTTC.

This clone showed up many times. The V and J genes are TRBV9 and TRBJ1-3; D is unresolved. The CDR3 sequence is 14 residues long. V shed 0 bases and J shed 0 bases, with 4 bases lying between them. In germline, CDR1 is SGDLS, CDR2 YYNGEE. The CDR3 loop is CASSVDNSGNTIYF. The DNA of the CDR3 is TGTGCCAGCAGCGTAGATAACTCTGGAAACACCATATATTTT.

The V and J genes are TRBV27 and TRBJ1-1; D is unclear. This CDR3 comprises 13 residues. CDR1 is MNHEY, CDR2 SMNVEV, per germline (reference sequence). V shed 3 bases and J shed 1 base, with 6 bases lying between them. CDR3 bases: TGTGCCAGCAGTTTCCGGAGGAACACTGAAGCTTTCTTT. Translation: CASSFRRNTEAFF.

CDR3 amino acids: CASSEPGTDTQYF. CDR3 sequence (DNA): TGTGCCAGTAGTGAGCCCGGCACAGATACGCAGTATTTT. V gene TRBV19 combines with J gene TRBJ2-3; D is uncertain. CDR3 length equals 13 residues. Trimming removed 5 bases from V and 1 base from J, with 7 bases in between. Per the germline V gene, CDR1 is LNHDA and CDR2 is SQIVND (reference sequence).